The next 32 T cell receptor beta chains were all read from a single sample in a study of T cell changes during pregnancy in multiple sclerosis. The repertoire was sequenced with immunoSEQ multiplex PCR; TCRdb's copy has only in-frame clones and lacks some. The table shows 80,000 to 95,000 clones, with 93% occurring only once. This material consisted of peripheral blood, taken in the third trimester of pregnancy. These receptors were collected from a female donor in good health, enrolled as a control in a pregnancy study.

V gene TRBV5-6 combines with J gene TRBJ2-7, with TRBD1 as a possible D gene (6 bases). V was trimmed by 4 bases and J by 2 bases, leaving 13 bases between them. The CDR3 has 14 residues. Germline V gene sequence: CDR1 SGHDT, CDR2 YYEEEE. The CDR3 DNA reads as TGTGCCAGCAGCGTCAGGGGAAAGACCTACGAGCAGTACTTC. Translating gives CASSVRGKTYEQYF. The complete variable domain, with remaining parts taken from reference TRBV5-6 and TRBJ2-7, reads DAGVTQSPTHLIKTRGQQVTLRCSPKSGHDTVSWYQQALGQGPQFIFQYYEEEERQRGNFPDRFSGHQFPNYSSELNVNALLLGDSALYLCASSVRGKTYEQYFGPGTRLTVT.

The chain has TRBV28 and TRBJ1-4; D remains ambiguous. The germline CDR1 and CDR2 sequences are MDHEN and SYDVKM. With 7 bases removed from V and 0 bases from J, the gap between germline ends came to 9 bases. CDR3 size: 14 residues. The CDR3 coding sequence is TGTGCCAGCACCACGGCGGCAACTAATGAAAAACTGTTTTTT. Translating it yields CASTTAATNEKLFF.

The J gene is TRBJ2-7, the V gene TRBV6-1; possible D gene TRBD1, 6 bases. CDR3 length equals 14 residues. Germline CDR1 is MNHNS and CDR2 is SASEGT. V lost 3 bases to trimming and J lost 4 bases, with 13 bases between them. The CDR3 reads CASSEAGAQYEQYF. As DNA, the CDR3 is TGTGCCAGCAGTGAGGCAGGGGCGCAATACGAGCAGTACTTC.

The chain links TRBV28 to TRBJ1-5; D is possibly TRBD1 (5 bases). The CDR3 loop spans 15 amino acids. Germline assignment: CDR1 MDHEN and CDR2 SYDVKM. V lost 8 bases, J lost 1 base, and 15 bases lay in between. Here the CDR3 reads CASVLGGVSNQPQHF. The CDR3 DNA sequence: TGTGCCAGCGTATTGGGGGGGGTAAGCAATCAGCCCCAGCATTTT.

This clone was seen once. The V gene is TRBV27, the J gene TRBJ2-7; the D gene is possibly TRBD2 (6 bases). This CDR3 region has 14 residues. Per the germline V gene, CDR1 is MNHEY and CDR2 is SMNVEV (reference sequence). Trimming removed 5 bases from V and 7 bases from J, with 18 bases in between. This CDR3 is CASSLQVGSKEQYF. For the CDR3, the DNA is TGTGCCAGCAGTCTCCAGGTCGGGAGTAAAGAGCAGTACTTC.

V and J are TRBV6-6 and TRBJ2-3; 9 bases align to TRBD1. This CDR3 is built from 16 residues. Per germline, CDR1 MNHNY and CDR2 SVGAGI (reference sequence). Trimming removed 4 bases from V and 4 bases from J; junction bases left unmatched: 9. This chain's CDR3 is CASSFVFGTGSDTQYF. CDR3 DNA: TGTGCCAGCAGTTTTGTTTTCGGGACAGGGTCAGATACGCAGTATTTT.

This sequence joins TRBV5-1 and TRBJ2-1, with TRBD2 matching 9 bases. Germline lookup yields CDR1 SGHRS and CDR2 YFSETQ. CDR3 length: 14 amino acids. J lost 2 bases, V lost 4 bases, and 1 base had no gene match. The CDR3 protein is CASSPSGAYNEQFF. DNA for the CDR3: TGCGCCAGCAGCCCTAGCGGGGCCTACAATGAGCAGTTCTTC.

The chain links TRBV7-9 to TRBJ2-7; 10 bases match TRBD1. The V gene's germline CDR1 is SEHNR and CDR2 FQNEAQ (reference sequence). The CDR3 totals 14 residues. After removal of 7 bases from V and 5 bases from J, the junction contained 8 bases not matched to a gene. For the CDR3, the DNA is TGTGCCAGCATCGCGACAGGGGGCATGAACGAGCAGTACTTC. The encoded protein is CASIATGGMNEQYF.

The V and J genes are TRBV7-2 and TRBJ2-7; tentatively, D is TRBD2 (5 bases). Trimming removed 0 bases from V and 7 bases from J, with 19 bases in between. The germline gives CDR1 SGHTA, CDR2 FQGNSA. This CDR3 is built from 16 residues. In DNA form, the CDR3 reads TGTGCCAGCAGCTTAGCCCAAGGAATGTTGAGCGGAGAGCAGTACTTC. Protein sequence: CASSLAQGMLSGEQYF.

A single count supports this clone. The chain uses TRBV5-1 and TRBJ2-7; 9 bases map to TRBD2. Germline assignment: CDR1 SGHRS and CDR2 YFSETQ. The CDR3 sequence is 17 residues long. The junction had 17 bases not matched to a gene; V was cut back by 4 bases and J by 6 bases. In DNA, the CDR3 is TGCGCCAGCAGCCCCGCTCTGGCGGGGGGGACGAGATCCGAGCAGTACTTC. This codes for CASSPALAGGTRSEQYF.

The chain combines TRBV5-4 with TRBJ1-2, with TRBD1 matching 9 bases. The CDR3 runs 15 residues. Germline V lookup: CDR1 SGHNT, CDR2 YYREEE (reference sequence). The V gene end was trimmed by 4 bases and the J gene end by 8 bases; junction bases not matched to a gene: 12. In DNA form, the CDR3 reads TGTGCCAGCAGCCTCAAACTACAGGGGGCAGGAGGCTACACCTTC. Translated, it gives CASSLKLQGAGGYTF.

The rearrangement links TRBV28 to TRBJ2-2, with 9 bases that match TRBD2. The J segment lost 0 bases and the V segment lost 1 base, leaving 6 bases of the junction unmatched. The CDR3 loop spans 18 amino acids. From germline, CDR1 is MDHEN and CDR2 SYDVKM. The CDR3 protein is CASSLFLSSGANTGELFF. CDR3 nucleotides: TGTGCCAGCAGTTTATTCTTATCTAGCGGGGCGAACACCGGGGAGCTGTTTTTT.

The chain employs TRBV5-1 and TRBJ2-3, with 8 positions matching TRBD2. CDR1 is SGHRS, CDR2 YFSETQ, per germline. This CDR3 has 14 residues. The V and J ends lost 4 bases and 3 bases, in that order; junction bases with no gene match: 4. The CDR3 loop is CASSAGGGTDTQYF. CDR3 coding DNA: TGCGCCAGCAGCGCCGGGGGGGGGACAGATACGCAGTATTTT. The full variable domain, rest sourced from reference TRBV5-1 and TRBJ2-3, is KAGVTQTPRYLIKTRGQQVTLSCSPISGHRSVSWYQQTPGQGLQFLFEYFSETQRNKGNFPGRFSGRQFSNSRSEMNVSTLELGDSALYLCASSAGGGTDTQYFGPGTRLTVL.

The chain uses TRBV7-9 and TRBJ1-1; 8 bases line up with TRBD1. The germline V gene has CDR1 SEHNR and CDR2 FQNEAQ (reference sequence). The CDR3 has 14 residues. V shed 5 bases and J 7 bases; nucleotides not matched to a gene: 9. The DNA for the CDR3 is TGTGCCAGCAGCCATTCCGGGACAGGCTTTGAAGCTTTCTTT. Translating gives CASSHSGTGFEAFF. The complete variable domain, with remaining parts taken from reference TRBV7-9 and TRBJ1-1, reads DTGVSQNPRHKITKRGQNVTFRCDPISEHNRLYWYRQTLGQGPEFLTYFQNEAQLEKSRLLSDRFSAERPKGSFSTLEIQRTEQGDSAMYLCASSHSGTGFEAFFGQGTRLTVV.

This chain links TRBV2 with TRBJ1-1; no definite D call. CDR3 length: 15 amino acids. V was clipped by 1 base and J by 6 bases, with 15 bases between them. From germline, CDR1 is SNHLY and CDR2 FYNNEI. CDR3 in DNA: TGTGCCAGCAGTGAAGACAGCAACGTCGTGTCTGAAGCTTTCTTT. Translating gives CASSEDSNVVSEAFF.

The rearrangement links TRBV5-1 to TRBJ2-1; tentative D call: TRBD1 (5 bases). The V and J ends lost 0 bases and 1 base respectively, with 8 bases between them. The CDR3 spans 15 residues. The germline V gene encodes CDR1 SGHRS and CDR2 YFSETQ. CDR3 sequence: CASSLVQGSYNEQFF. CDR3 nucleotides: TGCGCCAGCAGCTTGGTTCAGGGTTCCTACAATGAGCAGTTCTTC.

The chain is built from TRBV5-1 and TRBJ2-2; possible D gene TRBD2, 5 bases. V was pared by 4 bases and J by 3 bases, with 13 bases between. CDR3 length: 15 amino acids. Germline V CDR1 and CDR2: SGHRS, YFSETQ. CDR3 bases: TGCGCCAGCAGCGGTCGTGGAGGCGACACCGGGGAGCTGTTTTTT. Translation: CASSGRGGDTGELFF.

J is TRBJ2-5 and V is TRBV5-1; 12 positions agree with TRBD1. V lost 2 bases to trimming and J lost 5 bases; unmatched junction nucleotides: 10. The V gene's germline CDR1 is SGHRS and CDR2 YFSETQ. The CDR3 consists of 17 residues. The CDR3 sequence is CASSFPRDRGQGETQYF. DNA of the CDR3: TGCGCCAGCAGCTTTCCCCGGGACAGGGGGCAGGGGGAGACCCAGTACTTC.

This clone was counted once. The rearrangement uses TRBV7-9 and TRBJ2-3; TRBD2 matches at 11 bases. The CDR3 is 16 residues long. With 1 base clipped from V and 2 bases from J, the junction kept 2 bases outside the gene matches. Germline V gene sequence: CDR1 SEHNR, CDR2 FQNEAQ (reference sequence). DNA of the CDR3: TGTGCCAGCAGCTTAGTGACTAGCGGGGCCACAGATACGCAGTATTTT. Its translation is CASSLVTSGATDTQYF.

Here the CDR3 reads CASSRTGVRDEKLFF. The CDR3 nucleotides read TGCGCCAGCAGCAGAACAGGGGTGAGGGATGAAAAACTGTTTTTT. The chain combines TRBV5-1 with TRBJ1-4; 7 positions match TRBD1. CDR1 SGHRS and CDR2 YFSETQ come from the germline V gene. The CDR3 spans 15 residues. The V gene end was trimmed by 4 bases and the J gene end by 6 bases; junction bases not matched to a gene: 9.

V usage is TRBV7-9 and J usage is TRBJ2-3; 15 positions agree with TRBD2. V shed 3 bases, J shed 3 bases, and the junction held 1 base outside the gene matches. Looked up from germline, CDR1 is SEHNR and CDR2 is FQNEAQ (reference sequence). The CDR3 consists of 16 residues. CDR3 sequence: CASSLGLAGGTDTQYF. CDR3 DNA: TGTGCCAGCAGCTTGGGACTAGCGGGAGGTACAGATACGCAGTATTTT.

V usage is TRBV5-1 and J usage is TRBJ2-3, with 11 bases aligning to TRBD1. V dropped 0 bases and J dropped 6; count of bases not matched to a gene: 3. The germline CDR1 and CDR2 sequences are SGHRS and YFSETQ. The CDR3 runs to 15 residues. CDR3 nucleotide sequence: TGCGCCAGCAGCTTGGGGACAGGGGGCGATGATACGCAGTATTTT. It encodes CASSLGTGGDDTQYF. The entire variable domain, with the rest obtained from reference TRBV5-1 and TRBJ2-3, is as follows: KAGVTQTPRYLIKTRGQQVTLSCSPISGHRSVSWYQQTPGQGLQFLFEYFSETQRNKGNFPGRFSGRQFSNSRSEMNVSTLELGDSALYLCASSLGTGGDDTQYFGPGTRLTVL.

The CDR3 loop reads CASSKGGYGYTF. The CDR3 DNA follows: TGTGCCAGCAGCAAAGGGGGATATGGCTACACCTTC. V and J are TRBV11-2 and TRBJ1-2; possibly TRBD1 for D (6 bases). V lost 5 bases, J lost 5 bases, and 9 bases lay in between. From germline, CDR1 is SGHAT and CDR2 FQNNGV. The CDR3 loop spans 12 amino acids. The whole variable domain, remainder taken from reference TRBV11-2 and TRBJ1-2, is EAGVAQSPRYKIIEKRQSVAFWCNPISGHATLYWYQQILGQGPKLLIQFQNNGVVDDSQLPKDRFSAERLKGVDSTLKIQPAKLEDSAVYLCASSKGGYGYTFGSGTRLTVV.

The CDR3 is CASSQISYEQYF. The DNA of the CDR3 is TGTGCCAGCAGCCAAATATCCTACGAGCAGTACTTC. The chain has TRBV14 and TRBJ2-7; unclear D gene. CDR1 SGHDN and CDR2 FVKESK come from the germline V gene. V was pared by 2 bases and J by 1 base, with 3 bases between. The CDR3 runs 12 residues.

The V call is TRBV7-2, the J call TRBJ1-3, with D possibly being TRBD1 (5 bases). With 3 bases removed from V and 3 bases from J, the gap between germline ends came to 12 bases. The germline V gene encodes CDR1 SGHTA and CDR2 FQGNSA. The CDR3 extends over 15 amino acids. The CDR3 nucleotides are TGTGCCAGCAGCTTGCCAGGGCGCCATGGAAACACCATATATTTT. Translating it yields CASSLPGRHGNTIYF.

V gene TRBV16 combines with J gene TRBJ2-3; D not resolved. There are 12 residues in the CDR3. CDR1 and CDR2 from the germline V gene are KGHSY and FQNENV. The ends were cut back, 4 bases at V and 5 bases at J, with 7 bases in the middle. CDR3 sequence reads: CASSPPGDTQYF. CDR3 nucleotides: TGTGCCAGCAGCCCGCCGGGAGATACGCAGTATTTT. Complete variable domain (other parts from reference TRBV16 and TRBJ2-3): GEEVAQTPKHLVRGEGQKAKLYCAPIKGHSYVFWYQQVLKNEFKFLISFQNENVFDETGMPKERFSAKCLPNSPCSLEIQATKLEDSAVYFCASSPPGDTQYFGPGTRLTVL.

The CDR3 spells CATSGQGQGSVYTF. Here the CDR3 DNA reads TGTGCCACCAGCGGACAAGGACAGGGATCCGTCTACACCTTC. J is TRBJ1-2 and V is TRBV15; TRBD1 matches at 8 bases. Germline V lookup: CDR1 LNHNV, CDR2 YYDKDF (reference sequence). The CDR3 consists of 14 residues. J gave up 10 bases and V 5 bases, and 12 bases lay outside the gene matches.

The CDR3 is CASTPGGEETQYF. CDR3 sequence (DNA): TGTGCCAGCACCCCGGGGGGGGAGGAGACCCAGTACTTC. V and J are TRBV28 and TRBJ2-5; 8 bases align to TRBD2. Germline V gene data show CDR1 as MDHEN and CDR2 as SYDVKM. V lost 7 bases, J lost 5 bases, and 6 bases stayed unmatched. The CDR3 runs to 13 residues.

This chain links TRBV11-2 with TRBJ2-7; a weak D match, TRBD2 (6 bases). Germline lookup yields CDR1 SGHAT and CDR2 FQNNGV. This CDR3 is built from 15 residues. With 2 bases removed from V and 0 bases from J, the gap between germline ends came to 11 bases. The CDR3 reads CASSLWRESSYEQYF. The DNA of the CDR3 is TGTGCCAGCAGCTTATGGCGGGAAAGCTCCTACGAGCAGTACTTC.

This CDR3 is CASSLAAASYNEQFF. The CDR3 coding sequence is TGTGCCAGCAGCTTAGCGGCGGCCTCCTACAATGAGCAGTTCTTC. The gene calls are TRBV7-9 and TRBJ2-1; D not resolved. CDR1 is SEHNR, CDR2 FQNEAQ, per germline (reference sequence). This CDR3 is 15 amino acids long. V lost 0 bases to trimming and J lost 0 bases, with 6 bases between them.

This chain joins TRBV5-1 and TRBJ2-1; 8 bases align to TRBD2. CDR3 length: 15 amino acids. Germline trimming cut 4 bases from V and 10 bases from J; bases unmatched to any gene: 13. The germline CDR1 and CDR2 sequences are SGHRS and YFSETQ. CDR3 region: CASSPPGGPGDEQFF. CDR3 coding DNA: TGCGCCAGCAGCCCGCCGGGAGGGCCAGGCGACGAGCAGTTCTTC.

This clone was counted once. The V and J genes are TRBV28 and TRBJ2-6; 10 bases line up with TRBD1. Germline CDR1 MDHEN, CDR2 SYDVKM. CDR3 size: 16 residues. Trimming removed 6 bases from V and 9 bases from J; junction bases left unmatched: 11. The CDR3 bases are TGTGCCAGCAGGCGGCCGGGACAGGGGAGTCTCAACGTCCTGACTTTC. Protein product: CASRRPGQGSLNVLTF.